Below, 8 T cell receptor beta chains from the same sample are listed, as sequenced in a study of cytomegalovirus exposure and HLA in healthy donors. Primers included in the PCR were 60 Vbeta and 13 Jbeta primers. Profiling relied on immunoSEQ multiplex PCR, and the TCRdb table lists in-frame clones only, not all of them. The table includes approximately 150,000 clones, 75% to 90% detected once. Sequences were obtained from PBMCs. The origin of the receptors is a man aged 40-50 years in good health and CMV-seronegative.

V usage is TRBV5-1 and J usage is TRBJ2-1, with 8 bases aligning to TRBD1. Germline loops: CDR1 SGHRS, CDR2 YFSETQ. This CDR3 is built from 17 residues. The trim removed 3 bases at V and 2 bases at J, leaving 10 bases unmatched. This CDR3 is CASSWGARTGPYNEQFF. CDR3 coding DNA: TGCGCCAGCAGCTGGGGGGCTAGGACAGGGCCCTACAATGAGCAGTTCTTC. The full variable domain, with the rest looked up from reference TRBV5-1 and TRBJ2-1, is KAGVTQTPRYLIKTRGQQVTLSCSPISGHRSVSWYQQTPGQGLQFLFEYFSETQRNKGNFPGRFSGRQFSNSRSEMNVSTLELGDSALYLCASSWGARTGPYNEQFFGPGTRLTVL.

The chain is built from TRBV7-2 and TRBJ2-5; 9 bases agree with TRBD1. The J call may be mistaken, given a closer DNA end match to TRBJ2-7. The CDR3 runs 15 residues. The germline gives CDR1 SGHTA, CDR2 FQGNSA. CDR3 amino acids: CASSTGGQGHYEQYF. The CDR3 region has the DNA TGTGCCAGCAGCACTGGAGGACAGGGGCACTACGAGCAGTACTTC.

The table lists this clone with a few counts. The chain recombines TRBV21-1 with TRBJ2-3; TRBD1, as called in the table, went unchecked against the DNA. TRBV21-1 is tagged as a pseudogene. CDR3 length equals 14 residues. Here the CDR3 reads CASTGNRGKDTQYF. The CDR3, as DNA: TGTGCCAGCACGGGGAACAGGGGAAAAGATACGCAGTATTTT.

This clone occurred once. The rearrangement uses TRBV28 and TRBJ1-5, with TRBD1 identical over 7 bases. The CDR3 extends over 15 amino acids. The J segment lost 2 bases and the V segment lost 4 bases, leaving 5 bases of the junction unmatched. CDR1 MDHEN and CDR2 SYDVKM come from the germline V gene. In DNA form, the CDR3 reads TGTGCCAGCAGTTCGACAGGGTCAGGCAATCAGCCCCAGCATTTT. Translated, it gives CASSSTGSGNQPQHF.

This chain links TRBV2 with TRBJ2-5, with 11 bases identical to TRBD1. With the DNA end fitting TRBJ2-7 better, the J assignment may be wrong. The germline V gene encodes CDR1 SNHLY and CDR2 FYNNEI. The length of the CDR3 is 15 residues. CDR3 protein: CASSPGTGGTYEQYF. The CDR3 coding sequence is TGTGCCAGCAGTCCCGGGACAGGGGGGACCTACGAGCAGTACTTC.

The V and J genes are TRBV7-2 and TRBJ2-7; weak D call: TRBD2 (5 bases). The germline V and J ends were trimmed by 4 bases and 3 bases, with 10 bases remaining between them. The CDR3 has 13 amino acids. Germline lookup yields CDR1 SGHTA and CDR2 FQGNSA. CDR3 amino acids: CASSSWTGYEQYF. Here the CDR3 DNA reads TGTGCCAGCAGCTCCTGGACTGGCTACGAGCAGTACTTC.

The chain is built from TRBV7-3 and TRBJ2-3; tentatively, D is TRBD2 (6 bases). The CDR3 is 15 amino acids. V dropped 4 bases and J dropped 6 bases, with 17 bases sitting between them. Germline lookup yields CDR1 SGHTA and CDR2 FQGTGA. CDR3 residues: CASSSIGTPGDTQYF. Here the CDR3 DNA reads TGTGCCAGCAGCTCCATCGGGACTCCTGGGGATACGCAGTATTTT.

The gene calls are TRBV2 and TRBJ2-2, with D perhaps matching TRBD2 (6 bases). Trimming took off 6 bases at V and 5 bases at J, with 16 bases between the two ends. There are 15 residues in the CDR3. Germline V gene sequence: CDR1 SNHLY, CDR2 FYNNEI. CDR3 nucleotides: TGTGCCAGCAGAAAGGAGGGGTCGGGGACCGGGGAGCTGTTTTTT. Amino acids: CASRKEGSGTGELFF.